Sequencing of this T cell receptor (beta chain) was carried out in a study of cytomegalovirus exposure and HLA in healthy donors. With 60 Vbeta and 13 Jbeta primers, the PCR was carried out. Method: immunoSEQ multiplex PCR; TCRdb's copy keeps in-frame clones and lacks some. Among some 140,000 clones listed, roughly 80% were seen once. The study's findings and limits: Some V segments, TRBV6-2 and TRBV6-3 among them, were indistinguishable and were therefore excluded. Solely CMV serostatus was available to characterize immune exposure.

The CDR3 runs to 14 residues. Germline V gene data show CDR1 as LNHDA and CDR2 as SQIVND (reference sequence). Trimming left V 3 bases short and J 6 bases short, with 14 bases between. This clone was picked up a small number of times. As yet, its antigen is unknown. V usage is TRBV19 and J usage is TRBJ1-1; TRBD1 might be the D (5 bases). The sample taken for sequencing was PBMCs. The sequence was collected from a man aged 30-40 years in good health and CMV-seronegative. CDR3 nucleotides: TGTGCCAGTAGTATTGAGAAGTGGACACCTGAAGCTTTCTTT. Its protein product is CASSIEKWTPEAFF. The full variable domain, in which reference TRBV19 and TRBJ1-1 provide the parts outside the CDR3, is DGGITQSPKYLFRKEGQNVTLSCEQNLNHDAMYWYRQDPGQGLRLIYYSQIVNDFQKGDIAEGYSVSREKKESFPLTVTSAQKNPTAFYLCASSIEKWTPEAFFGQGTRLTVV.